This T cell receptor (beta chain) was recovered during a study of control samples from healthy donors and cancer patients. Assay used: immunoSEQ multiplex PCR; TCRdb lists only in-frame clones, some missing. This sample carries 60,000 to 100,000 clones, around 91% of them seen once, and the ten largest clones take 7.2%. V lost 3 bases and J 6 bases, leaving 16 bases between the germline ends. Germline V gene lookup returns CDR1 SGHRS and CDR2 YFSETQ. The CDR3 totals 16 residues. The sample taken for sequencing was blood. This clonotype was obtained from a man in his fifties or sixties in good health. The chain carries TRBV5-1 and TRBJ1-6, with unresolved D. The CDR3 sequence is CASSSSGPERNSPLHF. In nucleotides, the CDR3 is TGCGCCAGCAGCTCCTCGGGCCCGGAACGTAATTCACCCCTCCACTTT.